These 7 T cell receptor beta chains came from one sample sequenced in a study of a mutant IDH1 vaccine in newly diagnosed glioma listed by TCRdb under 2021. This specimen's time point label, per the study, means: baseline, week 1 (first vaccination visit). Sample treatment or condition, as interpreted from the label and publication: pre-vaccination baseline after standard-of-care therapy. Libraries were prepared through the immunoSEQ multiplex PCR assay. The immuneACCESS repertoire file appears here via TCRdb, limited to in-frame rearrangements. These files lack a portion of the clones; in checked studies, under half of the deficit traces to unresolved V genes, and the cause of the others is not known. For this sample there are 60,000 to 85,000 clones; 60% to 85% appear just once. Over 8% of the sample rests with the top ten. Material: PBMCs, obtained from a glioma patient treated with radiotherapy, temozolomide or both. All receptors come from a man aged 50 or older with glioma.

The chain uses TRBV5-1 and TRBJ1-2, with a tentative D call TRBD1 (5 bases). The CDR3 consists of 14 residues. Trimming removed 2 bases at V and 4 bases at J, with 12 bases between. Germline CDR1 is SGHRS and CDR2 is YFSETQ. CDR3 residues: CASSFGTGVYGYTF. The CDR3 DNA sequence: TGCGCCAGCAGCTTCGGGACTGGGGTCTATGGCTACACCTTC. Full variable domain (remainder filled in from reference TRBV5-1 and TRBJ1-2): KAGVTQTPRYLIKTRGQQVTLSCSPISGHRSVSWYQQTPGQGLQFLFEYFSETQRNKGNFPGRFSGRQFSNSRSEMNVSTLELGDSALYLCASSFGTGVYGYTFGSGTRLTVV.

V and J are TRBV27 and TRBJ1-5, with D unclear. This CDR3 has 14 residues. CDR1 is MNHEY, CDR2 SMNVEV, per germline (reference sequence). Trimming stripped 6 bases from V and 6 bases from J, with 15 bases between. The CDR3 sequence: CASSSPLRGQPQHF. As DNA, the CDR3 is TGTGCCAGCAGCTCCCCCTTGAGAGGTCAGCCCCAGCATTTT.

On this clone itself: Its ends do not fully match the called genes, so a read error is possible. V and J are TRBV4-1 and TRBJ1-1; 7 nucleotides match TRBD1. The CDR3 is 11 amino acids. Per germline, CDR1 MGHRA and CDR2 YSYEKL. The CDR3 nucleotides are TGCGCCAGCAGCCGAGGGGACAGACCCTTTTTT. Translated: CASSRGDRPFF.

This chain joins TRBV4-3 and TRBJ1-5, with unresolved D. Germline-derived CDR1 and CDR2 are LGHNA and YSLEER. This CDR3 is built from 15 residues. The ends were cut back, 4 bases at V and 4 bases at J, with 14 bases in the middle. CDR3 coding DNA: TGCGCCAGCAGCCTCTATAGGGTCCCGAATCAGCCCCAGCATTTT. Translating it yields CASSLYRVPNQPQHF.

In its sample, this clone was seen a few times. This rearrangement joins TRBV6-5 to TRBJ1-3, with D uncertain. Germline V gene sequence: CDR1 MNHEY, CDR2 SVGAGI. V was shortened by 0 bases and J by 0 bases, with 6 bases between the two germline ends. The CDR3 covers 15 residues. CDR3 DNA sequence: TGTGCCAGCAGTTACTCTTCCGGCTCTGGAAACACCATATATTTT. It specifies CASSYSSGSGNTIYF.

CDR3 bases: TGTGCCAGCAGCTTGCGAGCGGGGGGTCTTAGCTCCTACGAGCAGTACTTC. Translating gives CASSLRAGGLSSYEQYF. This sequence joins TRBV5-8 and TRBJ2-7, with 9 bases matching TRBD2. CDR1 is SGHTS and CDR2 is YDEGEE in the germline V gene. The CDR3 is made up of 17 amino acids. J gave up 0 bases and V 1 base, and 8 bases lay outside the gene matches.

The rearrangement links TRBV10-3 to TRBJ1-2, with D hard to call. This CDR3 has 13 residues. Germline V gene lookup returns CDR1 ENHRY and CDR2 SYGVKD. V lost 3 bases and J 4 bases, leaving 9 bases between the germline ends. The CDR3 nucleotides read TGTGCCATCAGTGATCCCGACGCCTATGGCTACACCTTC. Its protein product is CAISDPDAYGYTF.